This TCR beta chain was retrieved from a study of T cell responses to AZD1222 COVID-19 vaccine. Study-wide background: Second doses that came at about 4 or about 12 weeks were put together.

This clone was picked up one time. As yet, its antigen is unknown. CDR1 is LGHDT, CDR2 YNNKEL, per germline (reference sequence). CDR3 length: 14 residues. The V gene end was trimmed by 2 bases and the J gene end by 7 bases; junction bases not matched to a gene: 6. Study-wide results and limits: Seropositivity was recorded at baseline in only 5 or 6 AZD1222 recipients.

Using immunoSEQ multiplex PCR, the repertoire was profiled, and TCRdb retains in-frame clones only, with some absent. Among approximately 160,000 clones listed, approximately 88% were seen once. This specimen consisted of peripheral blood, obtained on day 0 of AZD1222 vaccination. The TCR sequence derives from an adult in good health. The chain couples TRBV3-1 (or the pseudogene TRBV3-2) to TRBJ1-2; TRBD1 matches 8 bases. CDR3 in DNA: TGTGCCAGCAGCCAAAGACAGGGGCGGGCTGGCTACACCTTC. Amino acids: CASSQRQGRAGYTF.